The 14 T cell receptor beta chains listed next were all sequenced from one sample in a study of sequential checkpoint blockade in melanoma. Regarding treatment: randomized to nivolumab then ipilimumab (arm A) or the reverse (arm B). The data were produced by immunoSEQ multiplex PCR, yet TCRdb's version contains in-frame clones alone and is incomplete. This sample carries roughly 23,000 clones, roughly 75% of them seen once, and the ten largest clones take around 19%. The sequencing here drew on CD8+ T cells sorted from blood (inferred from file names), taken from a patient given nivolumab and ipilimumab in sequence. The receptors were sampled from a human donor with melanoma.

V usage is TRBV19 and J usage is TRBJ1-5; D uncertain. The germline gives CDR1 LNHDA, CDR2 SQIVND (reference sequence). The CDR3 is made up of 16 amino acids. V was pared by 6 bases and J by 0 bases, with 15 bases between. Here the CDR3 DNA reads TGTGCCAGTAGACTTACCTATATCCTTAGCAATCAGCCCCAGCATTTT. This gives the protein CASRLTYILSNQPQHF.

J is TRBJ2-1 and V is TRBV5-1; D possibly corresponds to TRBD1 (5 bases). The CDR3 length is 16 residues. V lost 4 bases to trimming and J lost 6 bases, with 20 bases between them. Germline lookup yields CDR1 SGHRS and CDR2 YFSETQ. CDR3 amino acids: CASSGPGRSTANEQFF. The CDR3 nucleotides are TGCGCCAGCAGCGGCCCAGGGCGGAGCACAGCCAATGAGCAGTTCTTC.

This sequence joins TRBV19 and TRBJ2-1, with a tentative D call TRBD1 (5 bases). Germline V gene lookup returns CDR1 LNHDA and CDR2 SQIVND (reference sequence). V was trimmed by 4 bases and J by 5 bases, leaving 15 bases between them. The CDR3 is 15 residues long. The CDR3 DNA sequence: TGTGCCAGTAGTACCCGCAGGGAAATCAACAATGAGCAGTTCTTC. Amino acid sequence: CASSTRREINNEQFF.

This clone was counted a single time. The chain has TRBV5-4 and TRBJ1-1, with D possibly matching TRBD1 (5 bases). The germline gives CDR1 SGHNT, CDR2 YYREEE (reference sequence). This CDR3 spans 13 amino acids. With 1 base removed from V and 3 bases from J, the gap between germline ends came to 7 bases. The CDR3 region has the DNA TGTGCCAGCAGCTTGAAGACAGACACTGAAGCTTTCTTT. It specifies CASSLKTDTEAFF.

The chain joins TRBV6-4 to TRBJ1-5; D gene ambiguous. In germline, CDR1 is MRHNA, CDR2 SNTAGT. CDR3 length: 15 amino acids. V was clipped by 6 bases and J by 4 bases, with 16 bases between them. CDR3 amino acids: CASRDLVGSNQPQHF. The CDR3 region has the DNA TGTGCCAGCAGGGATTTAGTGGGGAGTAATCAGCCCCAGCATTTT.

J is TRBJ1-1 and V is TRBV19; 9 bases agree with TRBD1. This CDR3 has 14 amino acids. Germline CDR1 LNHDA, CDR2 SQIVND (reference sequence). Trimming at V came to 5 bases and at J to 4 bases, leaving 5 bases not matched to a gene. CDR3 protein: CASSQQGARTEAFF. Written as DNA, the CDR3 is TGTGCCAGTAGTCAACAGGGGGCGCGCACTGAAGCTTTCTTT.

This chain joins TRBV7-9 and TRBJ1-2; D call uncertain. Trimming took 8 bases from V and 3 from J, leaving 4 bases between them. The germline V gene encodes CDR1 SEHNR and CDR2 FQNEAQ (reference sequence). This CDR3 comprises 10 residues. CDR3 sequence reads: CASYYYGYTF. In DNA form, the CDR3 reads TGTGCCAGCTACTACTATGGCTACACCTTC.

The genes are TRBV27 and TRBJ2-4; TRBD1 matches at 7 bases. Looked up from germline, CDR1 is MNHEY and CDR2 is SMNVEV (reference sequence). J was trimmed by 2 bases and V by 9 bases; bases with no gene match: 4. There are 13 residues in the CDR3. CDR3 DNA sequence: TGTGCCAGGAAGGGGGCATCCAAAAACATTCAGTACTTC. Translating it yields CARKGASKNIQYF.

CDR3 bases: TGTGCCAGCAGCGTAGCGAGCGGGGGGTACGAGCAGTACTTC. The encoded protein is CASSVASGGYEQYF. The chain combines TRBV9 with TRBJ2-7, with 9 bases matching TRBD2. J lost 4 bases, V lost 0 bases, and 2 bases had no gene match. Germline assignment: CDR1 SGDLS and CDR2 YYNGEE. CDR3 length: 14 residues.

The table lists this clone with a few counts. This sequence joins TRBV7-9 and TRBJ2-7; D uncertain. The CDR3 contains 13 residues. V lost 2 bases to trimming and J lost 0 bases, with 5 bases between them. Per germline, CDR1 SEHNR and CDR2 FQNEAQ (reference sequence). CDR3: CASSLSGSYEQYF. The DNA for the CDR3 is TGTGCCAGCAGCTTATCAGGCTCCTACGAGCAGTACTTC.

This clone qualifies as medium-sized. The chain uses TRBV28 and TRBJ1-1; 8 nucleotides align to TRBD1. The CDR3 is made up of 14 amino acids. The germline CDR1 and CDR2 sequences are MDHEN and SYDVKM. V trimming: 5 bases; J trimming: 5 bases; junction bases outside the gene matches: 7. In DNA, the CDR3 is TGTGCCAGCAGTGTCACAGGGGGTTATACTGAAGCTTTCTTT. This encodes CASSVTGGYTEAFF.

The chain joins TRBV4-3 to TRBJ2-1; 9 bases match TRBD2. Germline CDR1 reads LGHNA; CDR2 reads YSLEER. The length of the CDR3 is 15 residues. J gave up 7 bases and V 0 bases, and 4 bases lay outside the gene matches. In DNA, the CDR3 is TGCGCCAGCAGCCAAGATTCGAGCGGGGGGAATGAGCAGTTCTTC. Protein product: CASSQDSSGGNEQFF.

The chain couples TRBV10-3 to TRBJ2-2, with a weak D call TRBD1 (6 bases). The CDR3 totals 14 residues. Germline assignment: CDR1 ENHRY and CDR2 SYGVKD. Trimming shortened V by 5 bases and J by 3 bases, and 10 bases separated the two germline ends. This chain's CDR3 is CAISPTGDTGELFF. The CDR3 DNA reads TGTGCCATCAGTCCGACAGGAGACACCGGGGAGCTGTTTTTT.

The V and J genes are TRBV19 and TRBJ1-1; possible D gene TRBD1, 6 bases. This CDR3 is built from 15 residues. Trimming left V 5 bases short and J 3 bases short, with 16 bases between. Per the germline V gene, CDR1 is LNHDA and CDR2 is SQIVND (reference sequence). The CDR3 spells CASSVATGTYTEAFF. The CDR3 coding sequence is TGTGCCAGTAGTGTCGCCACAGGGACCTACACTGAAGCTTTCTTT.